This T cell receptor (beta chain) stems from a study of identical twins. TCRdb re-called the 5' RACE reads with MiXCR, one entry per CDR3 protein. The sample holds more than 600,000 distinct CDR3 sequences, roughly 18% seen once. Study conclusions and caveats: Model-predicted out-of-frame TCR alpha sharing fell below observed values in monozygotic twins. One should note that invariant MAIT and iNKT cells could partly confound zero-insertion analyses.

The CDR3 has 13 amino acids. Germline V CDR1 and CDR2: DFQATT, SNEGSKA (reference sequence). The ends lost 6 bases at V and 5 bases at J; junction bases unmatched: 8. This clonotype was detected only a few times. Antigen specificity is unknown. These data also formed part of another study, on T cells expressing NK-cell markers. As reported in that work: Out of eight donors sequenced, seven tested HCMV-seropositive and the remaining one seronegative. These clonotypes, the leaders elsewhere, also led the CD3+CD56-NKG2C+ fraction in a handful of donors.

What was sequenced was PBMCs. The V gene is TRBV20-1, the J gene TRBJ2-5; TRBD1 matches at 8 bases. The sequence was collected from a young woman in good health. In DNA form, the CDR3 reads TGCAGTGCCCCGGACAGGGTTGACGAGACCCAGTACTTC. This encodes CSAPDRVDETQYF.